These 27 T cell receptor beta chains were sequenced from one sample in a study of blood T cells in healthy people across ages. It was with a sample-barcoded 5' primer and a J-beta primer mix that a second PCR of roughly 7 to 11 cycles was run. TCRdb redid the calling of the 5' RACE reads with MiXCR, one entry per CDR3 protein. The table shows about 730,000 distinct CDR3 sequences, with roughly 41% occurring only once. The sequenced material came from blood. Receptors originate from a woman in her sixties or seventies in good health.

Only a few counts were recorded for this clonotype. The CDR3 region has the DNA TGTGCCAGCACCCCGGGACAACAAAATGAAAAACTGTTTTTT. It specifies CASTPGQQNEKLFF. The chain uses TRBV6-6 and TRBJ1-4, with D possibly being TRBD1 (6 bases). CDR3 length equals 14 residues. Trimming left V 7 bases short and J 5 bases short, with 14 bases between. Germline lookup yields CDR1 MNHNY and CDR2 SVGAGI (reference sequence).

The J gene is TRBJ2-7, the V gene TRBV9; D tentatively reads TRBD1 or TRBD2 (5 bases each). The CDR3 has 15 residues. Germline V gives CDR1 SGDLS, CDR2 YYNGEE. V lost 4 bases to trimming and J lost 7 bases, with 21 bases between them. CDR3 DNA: TGTGCCAGCAGCCCCCATCGGGACGCGGCGCGGGAGCAGTACTTC. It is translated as CASSPHRDAAREQYF.

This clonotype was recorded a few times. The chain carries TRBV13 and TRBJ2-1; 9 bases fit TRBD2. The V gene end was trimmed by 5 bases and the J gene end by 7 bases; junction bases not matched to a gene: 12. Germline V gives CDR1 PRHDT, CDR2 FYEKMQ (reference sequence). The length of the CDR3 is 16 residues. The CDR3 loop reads CASSPPGLARVNEQFF. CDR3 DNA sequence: TGTGCCAGCAGCCCCCCGGGACTAGCTCGGGTGAATGAGCAGTTCTTC. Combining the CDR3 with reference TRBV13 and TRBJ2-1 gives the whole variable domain AAGVIQSPRHLIKEKRETATLKCYPIPRHDTVYWYQQGPGQDPQFLISFYEKMQSDKGSIPDRFSAQQFSDYHSELNMSSLELGDSALYFCASSPPGLARVNEQFFGPGTRLTVL.

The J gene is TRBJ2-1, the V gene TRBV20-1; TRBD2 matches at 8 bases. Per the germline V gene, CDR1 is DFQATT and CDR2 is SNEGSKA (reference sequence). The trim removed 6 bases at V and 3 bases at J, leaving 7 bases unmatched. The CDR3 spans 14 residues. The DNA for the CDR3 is TGCAGTGCCATACTAGCGGAAATCTACAATGAGCAGTTCTTC. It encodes CSAILAEIYNEQFF.

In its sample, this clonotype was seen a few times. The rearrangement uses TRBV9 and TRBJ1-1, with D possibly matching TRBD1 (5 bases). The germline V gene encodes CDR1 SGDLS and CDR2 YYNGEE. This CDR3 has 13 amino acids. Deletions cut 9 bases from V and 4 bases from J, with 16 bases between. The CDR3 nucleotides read TGTGCCACCTCGCAAGGGGCGAGCACTGAAGCTTTCTTT. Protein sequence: CATSQGASTEAFF. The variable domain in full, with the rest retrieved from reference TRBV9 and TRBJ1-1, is DSGVTQTPKHLITATGQRVTLRCSPRSGDLSVYWYQQSLDQGLQFLIQYYNGEERAKGNILERFSAQQFPDLHSELNLSSLELGDSALYFCATSQGASTEAFFGQGTRLTVV.

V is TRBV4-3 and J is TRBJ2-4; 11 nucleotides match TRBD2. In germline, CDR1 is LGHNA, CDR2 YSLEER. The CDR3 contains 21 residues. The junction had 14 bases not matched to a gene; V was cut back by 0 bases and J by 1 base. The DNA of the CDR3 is TGCGCCAGCAGCCAAGATAAGTCGCTAGCGGGAGGTCGGGCTGCCAAAAACATTCAGTACTTC. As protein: CASSQDKSLAGGRAAKNIQYF.

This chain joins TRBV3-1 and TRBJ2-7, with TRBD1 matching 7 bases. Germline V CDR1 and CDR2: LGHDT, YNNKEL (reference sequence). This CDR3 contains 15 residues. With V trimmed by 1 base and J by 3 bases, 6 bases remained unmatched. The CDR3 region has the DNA TGTGCCAGCAGCCAAGGGCGGACAGGCCTCTACGAGCAGTACTTC. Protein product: CASSQGRTGLYEQYF.

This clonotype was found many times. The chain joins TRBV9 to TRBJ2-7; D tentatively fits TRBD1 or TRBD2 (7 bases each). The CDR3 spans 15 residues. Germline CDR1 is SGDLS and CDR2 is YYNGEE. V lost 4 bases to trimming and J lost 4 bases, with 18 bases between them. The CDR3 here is CASSQGDYPPYEQYF. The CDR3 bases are TGTGCCAGCAGCCAGGGGGACTACCCTCCATACGAGCAGTACTTC.

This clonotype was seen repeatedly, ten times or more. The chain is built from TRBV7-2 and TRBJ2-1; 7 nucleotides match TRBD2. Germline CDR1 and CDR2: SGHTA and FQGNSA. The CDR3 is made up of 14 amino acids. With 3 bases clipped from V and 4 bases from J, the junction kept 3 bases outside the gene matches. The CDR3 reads CASSLGGGYNEQFF. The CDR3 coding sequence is TGTGCCAGCAGCTTGGGCGGGGGTTACAATGAGCAGTTCTTC. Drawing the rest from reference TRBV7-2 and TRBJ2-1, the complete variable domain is GAGVSQSPSNKVTEKGKDVELRCDPISGHTALYWYRQSLGQGLEFLIYFQGNSAPDKSGLPSDRFSAERTGGSVSTLTIQRTQQEDSAVYLCASSLGGGYNEQFFGPGTRLTVL.

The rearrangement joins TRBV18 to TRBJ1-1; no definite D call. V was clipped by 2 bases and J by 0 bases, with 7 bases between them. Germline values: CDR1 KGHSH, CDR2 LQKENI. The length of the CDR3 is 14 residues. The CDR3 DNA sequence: TGTGCCAGCTCACCAAACGGGATGAACACTGAAGCTTTCTTT. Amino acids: CASSPNGMNTEAFF.

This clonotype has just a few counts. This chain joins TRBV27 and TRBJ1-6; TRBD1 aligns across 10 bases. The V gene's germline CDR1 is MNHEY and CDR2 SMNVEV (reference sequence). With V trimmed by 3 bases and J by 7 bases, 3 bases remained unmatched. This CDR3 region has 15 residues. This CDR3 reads CASSFLGQGNSPLHF. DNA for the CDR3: TGTGCCAGCAGTTTCTTGGGACAGGGGAATTCACCCCTCCACTTT.

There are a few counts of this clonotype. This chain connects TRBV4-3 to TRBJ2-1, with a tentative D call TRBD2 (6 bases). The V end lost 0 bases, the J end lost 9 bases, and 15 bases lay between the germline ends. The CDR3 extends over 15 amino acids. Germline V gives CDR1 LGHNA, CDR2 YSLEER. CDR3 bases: TGCGCCAGCAGCCAAGAAGGAGGGTCTAGCACTGAGCAGTTCTTC. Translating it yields CASSQEGGSSTEQFF.

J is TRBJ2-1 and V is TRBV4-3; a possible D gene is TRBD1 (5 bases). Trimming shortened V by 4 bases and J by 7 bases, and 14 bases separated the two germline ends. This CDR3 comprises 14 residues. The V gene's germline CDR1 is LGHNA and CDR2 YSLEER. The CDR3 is CASSRSRQINEQFF. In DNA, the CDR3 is TGCGCCAGCAGCCGAAGCAGACAGATAAATGAGCAGTTCTTC.

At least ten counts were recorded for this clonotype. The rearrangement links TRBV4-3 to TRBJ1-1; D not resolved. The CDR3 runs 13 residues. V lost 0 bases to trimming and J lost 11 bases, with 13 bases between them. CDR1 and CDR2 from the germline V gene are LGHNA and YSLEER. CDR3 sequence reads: CASSQDRGQLAFF. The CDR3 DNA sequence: TGCGCCAGCAGCCAAGATCGCGGCCAATTGGCTTTCTTT.

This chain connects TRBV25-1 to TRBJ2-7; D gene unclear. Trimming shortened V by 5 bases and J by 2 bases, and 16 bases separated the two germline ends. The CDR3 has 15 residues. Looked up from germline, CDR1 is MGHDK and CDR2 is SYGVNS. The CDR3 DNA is TGTGCCAGCAGTTCCCCAGCCAATTCGACCTACGAGCAGTACTTC. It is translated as CASSSPANSTYEQYF.

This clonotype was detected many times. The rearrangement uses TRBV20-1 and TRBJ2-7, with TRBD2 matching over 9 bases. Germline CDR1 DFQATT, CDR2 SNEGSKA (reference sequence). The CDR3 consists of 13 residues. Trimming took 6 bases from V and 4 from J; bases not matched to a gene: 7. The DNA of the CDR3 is TGCAGTGCCCCTCCGCGGGGGGGGTACGAGCAGTACTTC. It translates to CSAPPRGGYEQYF.

The DNA for the CDR3 is TGCAGTGCTAGAGTAAGGCCTGACCTCGATCAGCCCCAGCATTTT. This gives the protein CSARVRPDLDQPQHF. This sequence joins TRBV20-1 and TRBJ1-5; no firm D call. The CDR3 consists of 15 residues. Trimming took 1 base from V and 5 from J, leaving 15 bases between them. The germline V gene has CDR1 DFQATT and CDR2 SNEGSKA (reference sequence).

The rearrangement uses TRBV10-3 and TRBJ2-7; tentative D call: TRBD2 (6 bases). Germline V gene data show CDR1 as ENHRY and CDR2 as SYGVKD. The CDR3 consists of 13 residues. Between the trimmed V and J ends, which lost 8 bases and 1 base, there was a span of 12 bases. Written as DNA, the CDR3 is TGTGCCATCGCCCGGGAGACGTCCTACGAGCAGTACTTC. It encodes CAIARETSYEQYF.

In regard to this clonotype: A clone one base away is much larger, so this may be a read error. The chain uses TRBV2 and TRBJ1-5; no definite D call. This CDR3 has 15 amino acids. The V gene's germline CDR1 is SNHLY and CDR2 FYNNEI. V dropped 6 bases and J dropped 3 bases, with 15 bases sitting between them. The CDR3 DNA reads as TGTGCCAGCAGGAGGAGGCCGAGAGACAATCAGCCCCAGCATTTT. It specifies CASRRRPRDNQPQHF.

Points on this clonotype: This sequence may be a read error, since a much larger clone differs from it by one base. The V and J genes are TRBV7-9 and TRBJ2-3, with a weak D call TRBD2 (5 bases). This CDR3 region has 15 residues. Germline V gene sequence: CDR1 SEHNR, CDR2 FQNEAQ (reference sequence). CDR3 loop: CASNLALRPTDTQYF. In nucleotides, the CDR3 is TGTGCCAGCAACTTAGCGCTAAGGCCCACAGATACGCAGTATTTT.

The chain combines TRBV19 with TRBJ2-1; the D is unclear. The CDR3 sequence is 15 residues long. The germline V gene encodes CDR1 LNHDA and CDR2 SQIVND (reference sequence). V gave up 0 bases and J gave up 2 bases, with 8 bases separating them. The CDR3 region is CASSIEARPYNEQFF. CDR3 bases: TGTGCCAGTAGTATAGAAGCGAGACCCTACAATGAGCAGTTCTTC.

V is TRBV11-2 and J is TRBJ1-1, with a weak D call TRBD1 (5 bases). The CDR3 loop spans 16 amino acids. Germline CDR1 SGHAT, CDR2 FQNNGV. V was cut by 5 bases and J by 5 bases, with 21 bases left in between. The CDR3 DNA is TGTGCCAGCAGCGCTACCGGGACGGGCTTATATACTGAAGCTTTCTTT. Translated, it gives CASSATGTGLYTEAFF.

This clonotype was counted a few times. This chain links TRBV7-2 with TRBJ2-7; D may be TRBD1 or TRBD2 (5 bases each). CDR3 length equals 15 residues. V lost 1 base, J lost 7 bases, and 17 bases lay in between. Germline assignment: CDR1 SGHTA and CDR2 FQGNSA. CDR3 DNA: TGTGCCAGCAGCTTAGGCGTCGGGGCCCAAGGGGAGCAGTACTTC. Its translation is CASSLGVGAQGEQYF.

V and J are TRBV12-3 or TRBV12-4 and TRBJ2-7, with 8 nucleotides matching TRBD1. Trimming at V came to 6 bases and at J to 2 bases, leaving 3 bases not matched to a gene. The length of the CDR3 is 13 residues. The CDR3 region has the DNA TGTGCCAGCAGGCGGACAGGGACCTACGAGCAGTACTTC. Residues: CASRRTGTYEQYF.

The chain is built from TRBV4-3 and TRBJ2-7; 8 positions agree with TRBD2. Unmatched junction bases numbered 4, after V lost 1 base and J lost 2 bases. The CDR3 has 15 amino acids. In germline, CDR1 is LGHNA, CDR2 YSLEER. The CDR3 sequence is CASSQVAGGAYEQYF. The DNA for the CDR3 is TGCGCCAGCAGCCAAGTGGCCGGGGGGGCCTACGAGCAGTACTTC.

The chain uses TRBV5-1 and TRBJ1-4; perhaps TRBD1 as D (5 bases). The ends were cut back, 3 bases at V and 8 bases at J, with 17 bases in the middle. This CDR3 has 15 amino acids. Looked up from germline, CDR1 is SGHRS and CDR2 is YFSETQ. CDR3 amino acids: CASSSGGSDSEKLFF. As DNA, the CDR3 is TGCGCCAGCAGCTCGGGGGGATCTGATTCGGAAAAACTGTTTTTT.

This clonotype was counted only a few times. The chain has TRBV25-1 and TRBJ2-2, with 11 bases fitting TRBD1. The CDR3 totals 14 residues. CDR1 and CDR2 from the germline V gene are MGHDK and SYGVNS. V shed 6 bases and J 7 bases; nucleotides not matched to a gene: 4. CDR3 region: CASSGTGGVGELFF. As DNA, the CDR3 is TGTGCCAGCAGCGGGACAGGGGGAGTCGGGGAGCTGTTTTTT. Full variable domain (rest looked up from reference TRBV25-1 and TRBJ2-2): EADIYQTPRYLVIGTGKKITLECSQTMGHDKMYWYQQDPGMELHLIHYSYGVNSTEKGDLSSESTVSRIRTEHFPLTLESARPSHTSQYLCASSGTGGVGELFFGEGSRLTVL.